This T cell receptor (beta chain) was identified in a study of OX40 agonist ivuxolimab in advanced cancers. At the level of the study: Cancers in dose escalation were hepatocellular, melanoma, renal cell and head and neck. Three patients showed partial responses: one hepatocellular carcinoma and two cutaneous melanoma cases. The study, taken as a whole, reports: Both CD4+ and CD8+ T cell populations in blood had undergone clonal expansion by week 6 at 0.1 to 3.0 mg/kg. Expanded peripheral T-cell antigen specificity went undetermined.

Comment on this clone: Its antigen is currently unknown. Other nucleotide sequences from this sample produce the same CDR3.

CDR1 SEHNR and CDR2 FQNEAQ come from the germline V gene (reference sequence). The V segment lost 5 bases and the J segment 6 bases; nucleotides outside the gene matches: 6. CDR3 size: 14 residues. Assay: immunoSEQ multiplex PCR; the TCRdb copy retains only in-frame clones and omits some. The table has about 80,000 clones, roughly 90% seen once. Sequenced material: CD4+ or CD8+ T cells sorted from blood, taken in a trial of the OX40 agonist ivuxolimab. The sequence came from an adult with an advanced solid tumor such as melanoma, head and neck, liver or kidney cancer. This chain uses TRBV7-9 with TRBJ2-3; 9 positions match TRBD2. In DNA form, the CDR3 reads TGTGCCAGCAGCCCAGAAGGACTAGCGGATACGCAGTATTTT. This gives the protein CASSPEGLADTQYF.